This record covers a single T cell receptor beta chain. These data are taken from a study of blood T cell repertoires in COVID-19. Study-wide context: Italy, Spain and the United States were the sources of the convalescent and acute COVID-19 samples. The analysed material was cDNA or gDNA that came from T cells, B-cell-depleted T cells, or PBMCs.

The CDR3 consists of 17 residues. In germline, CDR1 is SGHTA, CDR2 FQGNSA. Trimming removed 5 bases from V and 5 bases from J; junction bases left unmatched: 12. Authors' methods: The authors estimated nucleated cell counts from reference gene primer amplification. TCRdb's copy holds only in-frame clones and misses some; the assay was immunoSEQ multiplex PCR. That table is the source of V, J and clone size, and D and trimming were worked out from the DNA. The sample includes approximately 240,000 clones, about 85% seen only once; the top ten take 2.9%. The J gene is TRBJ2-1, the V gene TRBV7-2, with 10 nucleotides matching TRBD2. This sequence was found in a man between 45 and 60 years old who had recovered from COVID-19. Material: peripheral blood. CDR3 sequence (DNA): TGTGCCAGCAGCACCCAAGGGGGACTAGCGACCAACAATGAGCAGTTCTTC. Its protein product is CASSTQGGLATNNEQFF. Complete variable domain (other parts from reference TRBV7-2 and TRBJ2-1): GAGVSQSPSNKVTEKGKDVELRCDPISGHTALYWYRQSLGQGLEFLIYFQGNSAPDKSGLPSDRFSAERTGGSVSTLTIQRTQQEDSAVYLCASSTQGGLATNNEQFFGPGTRLTVL.